Presented here are 31 T cell receptor beta chains from one specimen sequenced in a study of tumor-infiltrating lymphocytes in primary liver carcinoma. Making TCR beta cDNA involved around 500 ng total RNA and a constant-region primer. What produced the TCR beta libraries was three nested multiplex PCR rounds using slightly modified ARM-PCR. It was with TRBV1-TRBV30 forward primers and a C-beta reverse primer that the first two PCR rounds were run, at approximately 9 cycles each. TCRdb re-derived calls from the multiplex PCR reads in MiXCR, one entry per CDR3 protein. Here the sample spans 310,000 or so distinct CDR3 sequences, about 50% being singletons. Blood RNA was derived from unsorted whole blood, and germline DNA was extracted too. The sample consisted of peripheral blood. Every receptor here comes from a woman aged 30 to 39 with primary liver carcinoma and hepatitis B virus infection.

This clonotype was seen just once. J is TRBJ2-2 and V is TRBV6-1; 13 bases match TRBD2. CDR1 and CDR2 from the germline V gene are MNHNS and SASEGT. Trimming at V came to 6 bases and at J to 1 base, leaving 5 bases not matched to a gene. The length of the CDR3 is 17 residues. Here the CDR3 reads CASSLLAGGLNTGELFF. In DNA, the CDR3 is TGTGCCAGCAGCCTACTAGCGGGAGGGTTGAACACCGGGGAGCTGTTTTTT.

In DNA form, the CDR3 reads TGTGCCAGCAGTTACCCACGGGGGGATCGGTTCTTC. Protein product: CASSYPRGDRFF. The rearrangement links TRBV12-3 or TRBV12-4 to TRBJ2-1; TRBD2 matches at 7 bases. V lost 4 bases and J lost 15; bases outside the gene matches: 9. This CDR3 contains 12 residues.

This clonotype was recorded many times. The genes are TRBV29-1 and TRBJ2-7, with D tentatively TRBD2 (5 bases). Germline CDR1 reads SQVTM; CDR2 reads ANQGSEA. This CDR3 spans 11 amino acids. Trimming shortened V by 6 bases and J by 6 bases, and 12 bases separated the two germline ends. The CDR3, as DNA: TGCAGCGTCTACCGAGGGTTCGAGCAGTACTTC. Its translation: CSVYRGFEQYF.

This sequence joins TRBV11-3 and TRBJ2-3, with a weak D call TRBD2 (5 bases). Trimming shortened V by 2 bases and J by 4 bases, and 7 bases separated the two germline ends. CDR3 length: 13 residues. The germline gives CDR1 SGHNT, CDR2 YENEEA. The CDR3 DNA sequence: TGTGCCAGCAGCTTAAGCGGATCAGATACGCAGTATTTT. Protein: CASSLSGSDTQYF.

To note about this clonotype: The missing conserved phenylalanine or tryptophan at the end of this CDR3 makes a read error likely. CDR3 DNA sequence: TGCGCCAGCAGCCAATCCCGCACTGAAGCTTTCTAT. Protein: CASSQSRTEAFY. This chain uses TRBV4-3 with TRBJ1-1; D unclear. The germline gives CDR1 LGHNA, CDR2 YSLEER. CDR3 length: 12 residues. Trimming cost V 2 bases and J 4 bases, with 5 bases left between them.

Turning to this clonotype: A much larger clone sits a single nucleotide away, making a read error possible. The chain has TRBV6-2 or TRBV6-3 and TRBJ1-2; possibly TRBD1 for D (5 bases). The CDR3 has 13 amino acids. The V gene's germline CDR1 is MNHEY and CDR2 SVGEGT. CDR3 bases: TGTGCCAGCAGACCGACAGCCAACTGTGGCTACACCTTC. It specifies CASRPTANCGYTF.

With respect to this clonotype: A much larger clone differs by one base, so this may be a read error. CDR3 amino acids: CVSSPGRSGRSYEQYF. The CDR3 bases are TGCGTCAGCAGCCCGGGGAGGAGCGGGCGTTCCTACGAGCAGTACTTC. The chain has TRBV4-3 and TRBJ2-7; D is perhaps TRBD2 (6 bases). Germline V gives CDR1 LGHNA, CDR2 YSLEER. The length of the CDR3 is 16 residues.

Remarks on this clonotype: Compared with germline, one end of the junction differs, possibly owing to a read error. The chain couples TRBV13 to TRBJ2-7, with D unresolved. The CDR3 is 11 amino acids. Germline values: CDR1 PRHDT, CDR2 FYEKMQ (reference sequence). The CDR3 DNA reads TGTGCCAGCAGCTCCAAGCACGAGCAGAACTTC. Translation gives CASSSKHEQNF.

This clonotype was observed many times. This rearrangement joins TRBV29-1 to TRBJ2-1, with 8 bases fitting TRBD2. The ends lost 2 bases at V and 2 bases at J; junction bases unmatched: 2. Germline V gene data show CDR1 as SQVTM and CDR2 as ANQGSEA. The CDR3 is 14 residues long. CDR3 in amino acids: CSVERRGAYNEQFF. The CDR3 bases are TGCAGCGTTGAAAGGCGGGGGGCCTACAATGAGCAGTTCTTC.

The genes are TRBV6-5 and TRBJ2-7; D possibly corresponds to TRBD2 (6 bases). The V and J ends lost 7 bases and 2 bases respectively, with 15 bases between them. This CDR3 region has 14 residues. CDR1 and CDR2 (germline): MNHEY, SVGAGI. The DNA for the CDR3 is TGTGCCAGCACACGGAGGGATTGGCCCTACGAGCAGTACTTC. Translation gives CASTRRDWPYEQYF.

As to this clonotype: An end of the junction differs from the germline gene, which may be a read error. The gene calls are TRBV4-1 and TRBJ1-5, with D tentatively TRBD1 (6 bases). This CDR3 comprises 15 residues. The germline V gene has CDR1 MGHRA and CDR2 YSYEKL. The CDR3 spells CASRPLGGENQPQHF. The CDR3 nucleotides read TGCGCCAGCAGGCCGCTTGGGGGCGAGAATCAGCCTCAGCATTTT.

This rearrangement joins TRBV6-5 to TRBJ2-3, with 7 bases fitting TRBD2. The CDR3 totals 14 residues. Germline-derived CDR1 and CDR2 are MNHEY and SVGAGI. Trimming took 8 bases from V and 5 from J; bases not matched to a gene: 10. The CDR3 is CASARTSDIDTQYF. The DNA for the CDR3 is TGTGCCAGCGCTAGAACTAGCGACATAGATACGCAGTATTTT.

A few counts support this clonotype. This CDR3 is missing its conserved last phenylalanine or tryptophan, likely due to a read error. The chain joins TRBV29-1 to TRBJ2-7; TRBD2 agrees at 8 bases. The germline gives CDR1 SQVTM, CDR2 ANQGSEA. This CDR3 is 16 amino acids long. Unmatched junction bases numbered 16, after V lost 6 bases and J lost 3 bases. This CDR3 is CSVLQPAGAWGYEQYL. The CDR3 DNA follows: TGCAGCGTCCTTCAGCCAGCGGGAGCGTGGGGCTACGAGCAGTACCTC.

CDR3 amino acids: CASSPGQREKLFF. CDR3 in DNA: TGTGCCAGCAGTCCGGGACAGAGAGAAAAACTGTTTTTT. The rearrangement uses TRBV12-3 or TRBV12-4 and TRBJ1-4, with 7 bases identical to TRBD1. The CDR3 loop spans 13 amino acids. V lost 5 bases, J lost 8 bases, and 5 bases stayed unmatched.

With regard to this clonotype: Possible read error: a much larger clone is one base away. The V and J genes are TRBV6-6 and TRBJ1-1, with D tentatively TRBD1 (6 bases). The germline CDR1 and CDR2 sequences are MNHNY and SVGAGI (reference sequence). There are 14 residues in the CDR3. V was cut by 7 bases and J by 4 bases, with 16 bases left in between. The CDR3 DNA follows: TGTGCCAGCAAAAAGGGGGAAAGTGGCACTGAAGCTTTCTTT. Translation: CASKKGESGTEAFF.

The chain has TRBV19 and TRBJ2-3; 7 bases fit TRBD1. Germline loops: CDR1 LNHDA, CDR2 SQIVND (reference sequence). V lost 3 bases to trimming and J lost 5 bases; unmatched junction nucleotides: 5. The CDR3 runs to 14 residues. The CDR3 region has the DNA TGTGCCAGTAGTATCAGACAGGGTGGAGATACGCAGTATTTT. The encoded protein is CASSIRQGGDTQYF.

This chain links TRBV30 with TRBJ1-3; D is undetermined. Trimming left V 0 bases short and J 2 bases short, with 5 bases between. This CDR3 comprises 13 residues. Germline CDR1 reads GTSNPN; CDR2 reads SVGIG (reference sequence). CDR3 residues: CAWSVGTGNTIYF. In DNA, the CDR3 is TGTGCCTGGAGTGTAGGCACTGGAAACACCATATATTTT.

Regarding this clonotype: Being one base from a much bigger clone, this may be a read error. The chain recombines TRBV6-5 with TRBJ2-1; D ambiguous. This CDR3 contains 14 residues. Germline CDR1 and CDR2: MNHEY and SVGAGI. The CDR3 nucleotides are TGTGCCGGCAGTTATACCCAAGGCTACAATGAGCAGTTCTTC. Translation: CAGSYTQGYNEQFF.

The chain employs TRBV28 and TRBJ2-1; TRBD2 might be the D (6 bases). Trimming took off 8 bases at V and 4 bases at J, with 15 bases between the two ends. The CDR3 is 14 amino acids. The germline gives CDR1 MDHEN, CDR2 SYDVKM. The CDR3 region has the DNA TGTGCCAGCGTGGGACTCCGAAGTTACAATGAGCAGTTCTTC. Amino acids: CASVGLRSYNEQFF.

A word on this clonotype: A much larger clonotype is one base distant, so this may be a read error. This chain joins TRBV29-1 and TRBJ1-1; weak D call: TRBD1 (6 bases). V was clipped by 7 bases and J by 7 bases, with 22 bases between them. Germline V lookup: CDR1 SQVTM, CDR2 ANQGSEA. The CDR3 is 14 amino acids. The CDR3 is CSARATGLDSEAFF. The CDR3 DNA reads TGCAGCGCCCGCGCGACAGGTCTGGACAGTGAAGCTTTCTTT. The entire variable domain, with the rest obtained from reference TRBV29-1 and TRBJ1-1, is as follows: SAVISQKPSRDICQRGTSLTIQCQVDSQVTMMFWYRQQPGQSLTLIATANQGSEATYESGFVIDKFPISRPNLTFSTLTVSNMSPEDSSIYLCSARATGLDSEAFFGQGTRLTVV.

V and J are TRBV12-3 or TRBV12-4 and TRBJ1-3; the D gene is possibly TRBD1 (6 bases). The CDR3 runs 12 residues. The V end was cut by 2 bases, the J end by 13 bases, with 12 bases between. The CDR3: CASSLRRGAIYF. CDR3 sequence (DNA): TGTGCCAGCAGTTTAAGGAGGGGGGCTATATATTTT.

This chain uses TRBV30 with TRBJ2-1; D not resolved. This CDR3 is built from 12 residues. V dropped 2 bases and J dropped 8 bases, with 10 bases sitting between them. Per germline, CDR1 GTSNPN and CDR2 SVGIG (reference sequence). The CDR3 coding sequence is TGTGCCTGGAGTATTCCCCCGTATGAGCAGTTCTTC. This sequence encodes CAWSIPPYEQFF.

On this clonotype: At one end the junction does not follow the germline gene, possibly because of a read error. The chain combines TRBV11-2 with TRBJ2-7; unclear D gene. The CDR3 has 13 amino acids. Germline lookup yields CDR1 SGHAT and CDR2 FQNNGV. CDR3 DNA sequence: TGTGTCAGCAGCAGATCGGTAAAGGGTGCTATTCTCTTC. Translated, it gives CVSSRSVKGAILF.

The chain links TRBV11-2 to TRBJ2-1, with D uncertain. This CDR3 comprises 11 residues. Germline CDR1 and CDR2: SGHAT and FQNNGV. CDR3 protein: CSCTSYNEQFF. CDR3 DNA sequence: TGTTCCTGCACGAGCTACAATGAGCAGTTCTTC.

The chain couples TRBV5-5 to TRBJ2-5; TRBD1 matches at 7 bases. The CDR3 consists of 15 residues. CDR1 and CDR2 from the germline V gene are SGHKS and YYEKEE (reference sequence). Trimming took 5 bases from V and 2 from J; bases not matched to a gene: 9. In DNA, the CDR3 is TGTGCCAGCAGACTGGTGGGGACAGAGCAAGAGACCCAGTACTTC. It is translated as CASRLVGTEQETQYF. Full variable domain (missing parts from reference TRBV5-5 and TRBJ2-5): DAGVTQSPTHLIKTRGQQVTLRCSPISGHKSVSWYQQVLGQGPQFIFQYYEKEERGRGNFPDRFSARQFPNYSSELNVNALLLGDSALYLCASRLVGTEQETQYFGPGTRLLVL.

This chain links TRBV6-1 with TRBJ2-1; 8 positions match TRBD2. Trimming at V came to 3 bases and at J to 8 bases, leaving 9 bases not matched to a gene. CDR1 MNHNS and CDR2 SASEGT come from the germline V gene. There are 15 residues in the CDR3. CDR3 protein: CASSEGGRTLDEQFF. CDR3 nucleotide sequence: TGTGCCAGCAGTGAGGGCGGGAGGACCCTCGATGAGCAGTTCTTC.

Comment on this clonotype: A read error may produce the germline difference seen at one junction end. The chain carries TRBV12-3 or TRBV12-4 and TRBJ1-2; possible D gene TRBD1, 6 bases. The CDR3 consists of 17 residues. The CDR3, as DNA: TGTGCCAGCAGTTCTTGGCGGATGACAGGCACCAACTATGGATACACCTTC. The encoded protein is CASSSWRMTGTNYGYTF.

This clonotype was observed a few times. The chain is built from TRBV7-9 and TRBJ1-2; D gene ambiguous. V gave up 2 bases and J gave up 8 bases, with 9 bases separating them. Germline V gene sequence: CDR1 SEHNR, CDR2 FQNEAQ (reference sequence). The CDR3 contains 12 residues. The CDR3 loop reads CASSLRLTGYTF. CDR3 sequence (DNA): TGTGCCAGCAGCTTACGTCTTACCGGCTACACCTTC.

This clonotype was counted at least ten times. The V call is TRBV6-5, the J call TRBJ1-1; D might be TRBD1 (5 bases). CDR1 is MNHEY, CDR2 SVGAGI, per germline. The CDR3 has 16 residues. V lost 6 bases and J lost 0, with 17 bases in between. The CDR3 region has the DNA TGTGCCAGCAGCAACCCTCCGGGACGGCTGAACACTGAAGCTTTCTTT. As protein: CASSNPPGRLNTEAFF.

This clonotype has just one count. A read error is likely, as this CDR3 ends without the conserved phenylalanine or tryptophan. The chain combines TRBV4-1 with TRBJ2-7; 9 bases match TRBD2. V shed 1 base and J 7 bases; nucleotides not matched to a gene: 5. CDR1 and CDR2 (germline): MGHRA, YSYEKL. The CDR3 extends over 14 amino acids. The CDR3 protein is CASSQGAGGEEQYL. The CDR3 region has the DNA TGCGCCAGCAGCCAAGGAGCGGGAGGAGAGGAGCAGTACCTC.

On this clonotype itself: A much larger clone is a single base away; this may be a read error. The gene calls are TRBV4-1 and TRBJ1-2; D is unresolved. Germline lookup yields CDR1 MGHRA and CDR2 YSYEKL. The V end lost 2 bases, the J end lost 4 bases, and 11 bases lay between the germline ends. The CDR3 runs to 14 residues. The CDR3 DNA follows: TGCGCCAGCAGCCAATATCGGAACAGCTATGGCTACACCTTC. The encoded protein is CASSQYRNSYGYTF.